This TCR beta chain is from a study of shared clonotypes between healthy human individuals (dated by TCRdb to the early 2020s). General notes on the study: The cohort included three men and two women between 18 and 49 years of age. Per donor, three plates each were used for CD4 naive and CD4 memory, two for CD8 naive, and one for CD8 memory. The study deeply sequenced blood TCR repertoires of about 5 healthy adults to estimate repertoire size and the extent of clonotype sharing between individuals. To increase sequencing depth and limit assay-specific biases, TCR repertoire library preparation and sequencing were carried out by different laboratories using diverse techniques. Each donor's leukapheresis produced roughly between roughly 0.85 and 9.5 billion PBMCs.

On this clone itself: Its binding antigen is unknown. Base quality data are lacking; no much larger clone is found one base away.

General conclusions and limits of the study: Naive subsets generally had larger estimated clonotype richness than memory subsets. Roughly 5.2% of naive CD4, 3.5% of naive CD8, about 2.5% of memory CD4, and around 0.42% of memory CD8 clonotypes were shared across several donors. Pairwise subsampling indicated that sequencing depth was expected to affect the degree of clonotype sharing among donors. Incomplete sequencing was indicated by rarefaction of sorted-subset datasets, despite the large sequencing depth. Sampling was limited to blood, and TCR repertoires in tissue likely differ from TCR repertoires in blood. Because the study included only a small number of donors, the genetic and exposure-history diversity represented was limited. Clonotypes shared by all four sorted-subset donors showed higher generation probabilities than non-shared clonotypes.

Using the deep immunoSEQ assay, multiplex PCR amplified TCR CDR3 regions from genomic DNA. For each cell subset, the extracted genomic DNA was distributed evenly across all wells of several immunoSEQ 96-well plates, and each plate served as one replicate. For sorted subsets, approximately 200 ng of genomic DNA, equivalent to around 31,000 T cell genomes, went into each replicate PCR. Purified libraries were quantified with a Qubit 3.0 fluorometer, sized on a Bioanalyzer 2100, and re-quantified with the KAPA Library Quantification kit. Each immunoSEQ 96-well plate was sequenced on its own single-read 150-cycle Illumina NextSeq 550 flow cell. Per the source publication's procedure: The immunoSEQ output contained only junctional sequences without quality scores, so filtering could not match that applied to full-length reads. To assign V/J genes and CDR3, sequences were annotated using PyIR, a Python wrapper for IgBLAST v1.9, with IMGT germline references. Reads with weak V/J assignments (E-value above 1e-6), missing CDR3, stop codons, out-of-frame junctions, or ambiguous translated residues were removed. V3J clonotypes were defined by identical inferred V gene, J gene, and CDR3 amino acid sequence. The percentage overlap between two repertoires was calculated by dividing the number of shared unique clonotypes by the size of the smaller repertoire. Richness of each repertoire was evaluated using RTK rarefaction, the Chao1 estimator, and Recon v2.1 estimates of unobserved clonotypes. Generation probabilities were computed with OLGA for all TCRbeta clonotypes obtained by the gDNA method from a few donors. The immuneACCESS repertoire file appears here via TCRdb, limited to in-frame rearrangements. These files lack a portion of the clones; in checked studies, under half of the deficit traces to unresolved V genes, and the cause of the others is not known. V, J and clone size are those of that table, while D and trimming were read from the DNA. Recorded for this sample are about 1 million clones; about 70% of them occurred a single time. The top ten constitute nearly 1.5% of the sample.

Donors were healthy HIV-negative adults with no recently reported acute infections or vaccinations. Only Caucasian adults living in Nashville, Tennessee, USA were represented among the donors. CD4+ T cells were enriched by magnetic negative selection, after which naive cells were positively selected on CD45RA and the negative fraction was taken as the memory subset. Blood was obtained by leukapheresis, after which PBMCs were separated by Ficoll-Histopaque density gradient centrifugation and cryopreserved in liquid nitrogen vapor phase. Purity and quantity of every magnetically sorted T cell population were checked by analytical flow cytometry. Genomic DNA was isolated from every sorted fraction and measured by UV absorbance on a Nanodrop 2000c. V loses 7 bases, J loses 6 bases, and the germline ends lie 28 bases apart. The cysteine opens and the phenylalanine closes a CDR3 of 17 amino acids. The read is trimmed to its CDR3 DNA, 51 bases read in frame from base 1.

This sequence was found in a man aged 18-30 years in good health. This sequence uses TRBV6-7 and TRBJ2-7; the D gene may be TRBD1 or TRBD2, since each aligns over 6 bases. Being an ORF, TRBV6-7 has a function that is uncertain. Sequencing input: memory CD4+ T cells sorted from blood. This sample's cell subset or site label indicates: CD45RA-negative fraction. Here the CDR3 is given as CASTPRRGVSGDSEQYF. The nucleotide sequence is given as TGTGCCAGCACTCCCCGGAGGGGGGTAAGCGGTGATAGCGAGCAGTACTTC.